The subject of this entry is one T cell receptor beta chain. Antigen: not known. Mouse names are used for the genes. The CDR3 end falls 1 residue outside the read, so it is completed with the germline J gene. The data originate from a study of tissue T cells after allogeneic stem cell transplantation. Points from the study as a whole: TCR repertoires tracked anatomic similarity, regardless of disease or transplant status. Across patients, clones rarely overlapped, yet motif clusters were shared tissue-specifically.

Survey-depth TCRbeta CDR3 sequencing reported V/J genes and productive frequencies. Here immunoSEQ multiplex PCR was the method, and the copy in TCRdb shows in-frame clones only, minus some. Of roughly 8,600 clones listed, under 40% were seen once; the top ten hold approximately 5.3%. Germline-derived CDR1 and CDR2 are GKSSPN and SITVG. CDR3 size: 14 residues. V was cut by 0 bases and J by 3 bases, with 10 bases left in between. Time point in this sample: mouse harvest day 14 after allogeneic transplant. Each mouse received 10^7 T-cell-depleted marrow cells plus 10^6 splenic CD5+ T cells by tail vein.

The genes are TRBV31 and TRBJ2-5; possible D gene TRBD2, 6 bases. The sequenced sample consisted of skin. The sequence was collected from a female BALB/c mouse given C57BL/6 T cells with graft-versus-host disease after an allogeneic hematopoietic cell transplant. The CDR3 bases that were read are TGTGCCTGGAGTCTATTCTGGGGTCAAGACACCCAGTAC. Translation gives CAWSLFWGQDTQY. The whole CDR3 protein reads CAWSLFWGQDTQYF.